Given below is one T cell receptor beta chain in context. This sample is part of a study of blood T cell repertoires in COVID-19. Study-level information: Collection of acute and convalescent COVID-19 samples took place in the United States, Italy and Spain. T cells, B-cell-depleted T cells, or PBMCs provided the cDNA or gDNA that served as material.

Germline assignment: CDR1 SQVTM and CDR2 ANQGSEA. The germline V and J ends were trimmed by 4 bases and 3 bases, with 16 bases remaining between them. The CDR3 runs to 15 residues. Authors' processing steps: The authors estimated nucleated cell counts from reference gene primer amplification. Profiled with immunoSEQ multiplex PCR; TCRdb holds only in-frame clones, not every one. V, J and clone size were drawn from that table, and D and trimming were deduced from the DNA. This table has some 25,000 clones, 81% appearing once. This TCR came from a man in his sixties or seventies with acute or convalescent COVID-19. Sequenced input: peripheral blood. The rearrangement links TRBV29-1 to TRBJ2-1; possible D gene TRBD1, 6 bases. CDR3 nucleotides: TGCAGCGTTGTGGGGGCGGCTAGCAACTACAATGAGCAGTTCTTC. It is translated as CSVVGAASNYNEQFF.